The text below deals with one TCR beta chain. The antigen is not known. V lost 5 bases and J 4 bases, leaving 14 bases between the germline ends. Germline CDR1 is ENHRY and CDR2 is SYGVKD. There are 14 residues in the CDR3. Primers for the PCR totalled 60 Vbeta and 13 Jbeta. Measured with immunoSEQ multiplex PCR; TCRdb has only the in-frame clones, and not every one. The repertoire holds roughly 88,000 clones, with 69% as singletons. This entry belongs to a study of cytomegalovirus exposure and HLA in healthy donors. Regarding the study as a whole: More clonal expansion characterized HLA-associated TCR beta chains than equally common others in a later analysis. In a later analysis, CMV-associated beta chains were mostly HLA-associated, it appeared.

The specimen was PBMCs. The receptor was isolated from a man aged 50 to 59 in good health and CMV-seronegative. The V gene is TRBV10-3, the J gene TRBJ1-1; possible D gene TRBD1, 6 bases. In nucleotides, the CDR3 is TGTGCCATCAGTACTCAGGGAGGGGGCACTGAAGCTTTCTTT. Its protein is CAISTQGGGTEAFF.